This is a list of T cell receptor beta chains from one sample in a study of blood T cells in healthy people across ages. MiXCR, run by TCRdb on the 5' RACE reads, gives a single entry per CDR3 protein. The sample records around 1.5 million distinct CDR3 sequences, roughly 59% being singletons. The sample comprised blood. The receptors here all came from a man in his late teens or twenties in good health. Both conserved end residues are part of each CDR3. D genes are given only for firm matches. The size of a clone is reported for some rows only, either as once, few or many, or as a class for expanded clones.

CDR3: CASRTRESSYEQYF
DNA: TGTGCCAGCAGGACCCGGGAAAGCTCCTACGAGCAGTACTTC
V: TRBV2
J: TRBJ2-7
size: NA
D: NA

CDR3: CSVFSGEQYF
DNA: TGCAGCGTCTTCTCAGGGGAGCAGTACTTC
V: TRBV29-1
J: TRBJ2-7
size: NA
D: NA

CDR3: CASGIGFAQYF
DNA: TGCGCCAGCGGAATCGGGTTCGCGCAGTATTTT
V: TRBV5-1
J: TRBJ2-3
size: few
D: NA

CDR3: CASSLGAAPSTDTQYF
DNA: TGTGCCAGCAGCTTAGGGGCGGCCCCCAGCACAGATACGCAGTATTTT
V: TRBV11-2
J: TRBJ2-3
size: few
D: NA

CDR3: CSVDGTRGHETQYF
DNA: TGCAGCGTTGACGGAACGCGAGGCCACGAGACCCAGTACTTC
V: TRBV29-1
J: TRBJ2-5
size: NA
D: NA

CDR3: CATSWGSDQQYF
DNA: TGTGCCACCTCATGGGGGTCAGACCAGCAGTACTTC
V: TRBV27
J: TRBJ2-7
size: NA
D: NA

CDR3: CASTPPGTADYEQYF
DNA: TGTGCCAGCACACCCCCCGGGACAGCCGACTACGAGCAGTACTTC
V: TRBV2
J: TRBJ2-7
size: NA
D: TRBD1

CDR3: CASSPRPGPIYEQYF
DNA: TGTGCCAGCAGCCCTAGACCGGGACCGATATACGAGCAGTACTTC
V: TRBV7-8
J: TRBJ2-7
size: NA
D: NA

CDR3: CASSLEAGDDSPLHF
DNA: TGTGCCAGCAGCTTAGAGGCAGGGGATGATTCACCCCTCCACTTT
V: TRBV7-6
J: TRBJ1-6
size: NA
D: NA

CDR3: CSARDKAGQVMETQYF
DNA: TGCAGTGCTAGAGATAAAGCGGGACAGGTGATGGAGACCCAGTACTTC
V: TRBV20-1
J: TRBJ2-5
size: NA
D: NA

CDR3: CASSQEGGQPQHF
DNA: TGTGCCAGCAGCCAAGAGGGCGGGCAGCCCCAGCATTTT
V: TRBV4-2
J: TRBJ1-5
size: few
D: NA

CDR3: CSARDPGQGSIEGYTF
DNA: TGCAGTGCTAGAGATCCGGGTCAGGGAAGCATAGAGGGCTACACCTTC
V: TRBV20-1
J: TRBJ1-2
size: NA
D: NA

CDR3: CASSTPGAQETQYF
DNA: TGTGCCAGCAGTACCCCAGGGGCCCAAGAGACCCAGTACTTC
V: TRBV27
J: TRBJ2-5
size: NA
D: NA

CDR3: CASMTVNEQFF
DNA: TGTGCCAGCATGACAGTCAATGAGCAGTTCTTC
V: TRBV27
J: TRBJ2-1
size: NA
D: NA